Below are 18 T cell receptor beta chains sequenced from a single sample in a study of cytomegalovirus exposure and HLA in healthy donors. The PCR had 60 Vbeta and 13 Jbeta primers. TCRdb's table, derived via immunoSEQ multiplex PCR, lists solely in-frame clones and lacks some. The sample contains approximately 100,000 clones, approximately 89% of which appear only once. Sequences were obtained from PBMCs. The origin of the receptors is a man aged 30-40 years in good health and CMV-seronegative.

This chain uses TRBV7-6 with TRBJ1-1; D unclear. The CDR3 has 13 amino acids. The germline CDR1 and CDR2 sequences are SGHVS and FNYEAQ. Trimming removed 4 bases at V and 0 bases at J, with 6 bases between. CDR3 in amino acids: CASSSHMNTEAFF. The CDR3 DNA follows: TGTGCCAGCAGCTCACACATGAACACTGAAGCTTTCTTT.

J is TRBJ2-5 and V is TRBV5-6; TRBD2 aligns across 14 bases. The DNA matches TRBJ2-7 better at its end, which makes the J call doubtful. Germline V gene lookup returns CDR1 SGHDT and CDR2 YYEEEE. CDR3 size: 15 residues. This CDR3 reads CASSLVGLAGDEQYF. The CDR3 bases are TGTGCCAGCAGCTTAGTGGGACTAGCGGGAGACGAGCAGTACTTC.

The chain combines TRBV5-1 with TRBJ2-3, with D perhaps matching TRBD1 (6 bases). The CDR3 is 17 residues long. In germline, CDR1 is SGHRS, CDR2 YFSETQ. Trimming stripped 0 bases from V and 6 bases from J, with 20 bases between. The CDR3 nucleotides are TGCGCCAGCAGCTTGGAAGGAGTGATCAGGGGTATGGATACGCAGTATTTT. Protein product: CASSLEGVIRGMDTQYF.

V gene TRBV30 combines with J gene TRBJ2-3, with D possibly TRBD2 on 5 matching bases. The CDR3 sequence is 15 residues long. The V gene lost 3 bases and the J gene lost 5 bases, with 18 bases spanning the gap. CDR1 GTSNPN and CDR2 SVGIG come from the germline V gene (reference sequence). The CDR3 loop reads CAWRPGWASEDTQYF. Written as DNA, the CDR3 is TGTGCCTGGAGGCCGGGGTGGGCCAGCGAAGATACGCAGTATTTT.

This clone showed up just once. This rearrangement joins TRBV7-2 to TRBJ1-2, with 7 positions matching TRBD1. Per the germline V gene, CDR1 is SGHTA and CDR2 is FQGNSA. After removal of 7 bases from V and 5 bases from J, the junction contained 10 bases not matched to a gene. CDR3 length equals 14 residues. The CDR3 is CASTRDSRGYGYTF. For the CDR3, the DNA is TGTGCCAGCACCCGGGACAGCCGGGGTTATGGCTACACCTTC.

The chain combines TRBV6-1 with TRBJ1-2; 9 bases line up with TRBD1. Germline V lookup: CDR1 MNHNS, CDR2 SASEGT. CDR3 length equals 15 residues. V was clipped by 1 base and J by 4 bases; unmatched bases: 4. The CDR3 region is CASSEETGGAYGYTF. CDR3 DNA: TGTGCCAGCAGTGAAGAAACAGGGGGCGCCTATGGCTACACCTTC.

The gene calls are TRBV2 and TRBJ2-2, with TRBD1 matching 10 bases. V trimming: 7 bases; J trimming: 3 bases; junction bases outside the gene matches: 5. Germline CDR1 and CDR2: SNHLY and FYNNEI. The CDR3 totals 15 residues. The CDR3 DNA sequence: TGTGCCAGCAAGTTAGGGACAGGGGACACCGGGGAGCTGTTTTTT. Its translation: CASKLGTGDTGELFF.

The rearrangement joins TRBV5-6 to TRBJ1-3; TRBD1 matches 8 bases. Germline CDR1 and CDR2: SGHDT and YYEEEE. The V gene end was trimmed by 2 bases and the J gene end by 4 bases; junction bases not matched to a gene: 8. The CDR3 spans 16 residues. CDR3 residues: CASSFGTGNAGNTIYF. The DNA of the CDR3 is TGTGCCAGCAGCTTCGGGACAGGCAATGCAGGAAACACCATATATTTT.

The V and J genes are TRBV6-4 and TRBJ2-2, with TRBD1 identical over 8 bases. Trimming at V came to 6 bases and at J to 4 bases, leaving 4 bases not matched to a gene. The CDR3 runs 14 residues. Germline V lookup: CDR1 MRHNA, CDR2 SNTAGT. The CDR3 loop is CASSGQGGTGELFF. As DNA, the CDR3 is TGTGCCAGCAGCGGACAGGGAGGCACCGGGGAGCTGTTTTTT.

The chain employs TRBV9 and TRBJ2-7, with 7 bases fitting TRBD2. The CDR3 is 14 amino acids. Trimming removed 3 bases from V and 3 bases from J; junction bases left unmatched: 6. CDR1 is SGDLS and CDR2 is YYNGEE in the germline V gene. Written as DNA, the CDR3 is TGTGCCAGCAGCGCTACTAGCGTCGGCTACGAGCAGTACTTC. It encodes CASSATSVGYEQYF.

The chain has TRBV25-1 and TRBJ2-1, with TRBD1 matching 9 bases. Germline V lookup: CDR1 MGHDK, CDR2 SYGVNS. The CDR3 has 16 amino acids. Losses at the gene ends were 3 bases for V and 5 bases for J; bases not matched to a gene: 8. CDR3 loop: CASSDHRGLLNNEQFF. CDR3 DNA: TGTGCCAGCAGTGACCACAGGGGGCTACTGAACAATGAGCAGTTCTTC.

V is TRBV28 and J is TRBJ1-1; D perhaps matches TRBD1 (6 bases). Per the germline V gene, CDR1 is MDHEN and CDR2 is SYDVKM. There are 14 residues in the CDR3. Deletions cut 6 bases from V and 6 bases from J, with 17 bases between. The CDR3 reads CASRRAGELAEAFF. The CDR3 nucleotides read TGTGCCAGCAGGAGAGCAGGGGAGTTGGCTGAAGCTTTCTTT.

The rearrangement links TRBV5-1 to TRBJ1-3; D may be TRBD1 (6 bases). Germline V gene lookup returns CDR1 SGHRS and CDR2 YFSETQ. Trimming removed 8 bases at V and 0 bases at J, with 15 bases between. The CDR3 consists of 15 residues. The CDR3 protein is CASTTGTPSGNTIYF. In DNA, the CDR3 is TGCGCCAGTACTACTGGGACACCCTCTGGAAACACCATATATTTT.

The rearrangement uses TRBV30 and TRBJ2-7; D uncertain. The CDR3 has 14 amino acids. Germline V CDR1 and CDR2: GTSNPN, SVGIG (reference sequence). V was cut by 0 bases and J by 2 bases, with 11 bases left in between. The CDR3 sequence: CAWSVQEQAYEQYF. CDR3 bases: TGTGCCTGGAGTGTGCAGGAACAAGCCTACGAGCAGTACTTC. Variable domain in full (rest from reference TRBV30 and TRBJ2-7): SQTIHQWPATLVQPVGSPLSLECTVEGTSNPNLYWYRQAAGRGLQLLFYSVGIGQISSEVPQNLSASRPQDRQFILSSKKLLLSDSGFYLCAWSVQEQAYEQYFGPGTRLTVT.

The J gene is TRBJ1-4, the V gene TRBV4-1; 7 positions match TRBD1. CDR1 MGHRA and CDR2 YSYEKL come from the germline V gene. With 1 base clipped from V and 1 base from J, the junction kept 12 bases outside the gene matches. CDR3 length equals 19 residues. The CDR3 reads CASSQVGKRGRITNEKLFF. The DNA for the CDR3 is TGCGCCAGCAGCCAAGTCGGGAAAAGGGGGCGTATAACTAATGAAAAACTGTTTTTT.

The chain combines TRBV5-4 with TRBJ1-1, with D maybe TRBD1 (5 bases). This CDR3 is built from 15 residues. The V gene's germline CDR1 is SGHNT and CDR2 YYREEE (reference sequence). Trimming removed 4 bases at V and 10 bases at J, with 23 bases between. CDR3 loop: CASSSRDGGIYGAFF. CDR3 bases: TGTGCCAGCAGCAGTCGGGACGGGGGAATCTACGGAGCTTTCTTT.

This chain joins TRBV5-1 and TRBJ1-3, with D possibly TRBD1 on 6 matching bases. V was clipped by 0 bases and J by 8 bases, with 9 bases between them. The CDR3 extends over 13 amino acids. Germline lookup yields CDR1 SGHRS and CDR2 YFSETQ. CDR3 amino acids: CASSLDGGDTIYF. In DNA, the CDR3 is TGCGCCAGCAGCTTGGATGGGGGCGACACCATATATTTT.

V gene TRBV19 combines with J gene TRBJ2-3, with 7 bases fitting TRBD2. The germline V gene encodes CDR1 LNHDA and CDR2 SQIVND (reference sequence). Trimming removed 6 bases from V and 0 bases from J; junction bases left unmatched: 3. This CDR3 has 14 residues. The CDR3 coding sequence is TGTGCCAGTAGAGGCGGGGGAAGCACAGATACGCAGTATTTT. It codes for CASRGGGSTDTQYF.